The 20 T cell receptor beta chains presented below share a single source sample, sequenced in a study. Adaptor-ligated barcode primers were used to amplify TRBV12-4/TRBJ1-2 clonotypes. TCRdb analysed the multiplex PCR reads with MiXCR anew, one entry per CDR3 protein. The table lists over 1,500 distinct CDR3 sequences, about 4% of them singletons, with around 60% in the top ten. Sequenced sample: naive CD4+ T cells sorted from blood. The subset was: naive CD4+ T cells, CD4+CD45RA+CD25-. The receptors were sampled from a female donor with breast cancer.

This clonotype was seen at least ten times. The chain carries TRBV12-3 or TRBV12-4 and TRBJ1-2; D is undetermined. This CDR3 has 13 amino acids. The V and J ends lost 7 bases and 4 bases respectively, with 13 bases between them. The CDR3 here is CASTKQRGYGYTF. Here the CDR3 DNA reads TGTGCCAGCACCAAGCAGAGAGGCTATGGCTACACCTTC.

In its sample, this clonotype ranks as medium-sized. J is TRBJ1-2 and V is TRBV12-3 or TRBV12-4; TRBD1 is a possible D gene (5 bases). The CDR3 runs 12 residues. V was trimmed by 5 bases and J by 4 bases, leaving 8 bases between them. For the CDR3, the DNA is TGTGCCAGCAGTCGACAGACCTATGGCTACACCTTC. It specifies CASSRQTYGYTF.

This clonotype is deemed medium-sized. The chain is built from TRBV12-3 or TRBV12-4 and TRBJ1-2; D unclear. This CDR3 has 13 residues. V lost 1 base and J lost 8, with 11 bases in between. This chain's CDR3 is CASSLVGARGYTF. The CDR3 DNA is TGTGCCAGCAGTTTAGTAGGAGCAAGGGGCTACACCTTC.

This clonotype has a count of ten or more. The CDR3 nucleotides read TGTGCCAGCAGGCCGGGACGAGGGGAGGGCGGCTACACCTTC. Residues: CASRPGRGEGGYTF. The V and J genes are TRBV12-3 or TRBV12-4 and TRBJ1-2, with D possibly being TRBD1 (5 bases). The V and J ends lost 6 bases and 8 bases respectively, with 19 bases between them. CDR3 length: 14 residues.

This clonotype was recorded many times. The rearrangement joins TRBV12-3 or TRBV12-4 to TRBJ1-2, with 9 bases identical to TRBD1. CDR3 size: 16 residues. The V and J ends lost 5 bases and 4 bases, in that order; junction bases with no gene match: 11. DNA for the CDR3: TGTGCCAGCAGTCTAAAGGGACAGGGAAGTCTCTATGGCTACACCTTC. This codes for CASSLKGQGSLYGYTF.

This clonotype was found many times. The chain links TRBV12-3 or TRBV12-4 to TRBJ1-2; D not certain. CDR3 size: 13 residues. Trimming stripped 4 bases from V and 0 bases from J, with 6 bases between. The CDR3: CASSWETNYGYTF. CDR3 coding DNA: TGTGCCAGCAGTTGGGAGACTAACTATGGCTACACCTTC.

This clonotype is termed medium-sized. V gene TRBV12-3 or TRBV12-4 combines with J gene TRBJ1-2; 7 bases align to TRBD1. The CDR3 extends over 13 amino acids. V was pared by 5 bases and J by 6 bases, with 6 bases of the junction left unmatched. Here the CDR3 reads CASSLTGVHGYTF. DNA of the CDR3: TGTGCCAGCAGTCTAACAGGGGTTCATGGCTACACCTTC.

By share of the sample, this clonotype is medium-sized. This chain joins TRBV12-3 or TRBV12-4 and TRBJ1-2; D unclear. The V and J ends lost 1 base and 3 bases respectively, with 9 bases between them. The CDR3 sequence is 14 residues long. The CDR3 DNA is TGTGCCAGCAGTTTAGGTGAGGGCGACTATGGCTACACCTTC. Translating gives CASSLGEGDYGYTF.

This clonotype appeared many times. The chain has TRBV12-3 or TRBV12-4 and TRBJ1-2; D gene unclear. V was clipped by 3 bases and J by 0 bases, with 14 bases between them. The CDR3 spans 16 residues. CDR3 nucleotides: TGTGCCAGCAGTTTTCTTGGGGAGATCCCTAACTATGGCTACACCTTC. Its translation is CASSFLGEIPNYGYTF.

This clonotype has at least ten counts. The V gene is TRBV12-3 or TRBV12-4, the J gene TRBJ1-2; perhaps TRBD1 as D (6 bases). The CDR3 covers 14 residues. Trimming left V 3 bases short and J 7 bases short, with 15 bases between. CDR3 loop: CASSFLRGFGGYTF. Written as DNA, the CDR3 is TGTGCCAGCAGTTTCCTCAGGGGCTTTGGTGGCTACACCTTC.

This clonotype is medium-sized within its sample. The chain carries TRBV12-3 or TRBV12-4 and TRBJ1-2; 7 nucleotides agree with TRBD1. With V trimmed by 8 bases and J by 4 bases, 7 bases remained unmatched. The CDR3 contains 13 residues. As DNA, the CDR3 is TGTGCCAGCCACAGGGGCGCGGGCTATGGCTACACCTTC. It yields the protein CASHRGAGYGYTF.

This clonotype was picked up many times. The chain couples TRBV12-3 or TRBV12-4 to TRBJ1-2; unclear D gene. The CDR3 consists of 14 residues. The V gene lost 5 bases and the J gene lost 4 bases, with 14 bases spanning the gap. The CDR3 region has the DNA TGTGCCAGCAGTCCCGCGTACGGATCCTATGGCTACACCTTC. Amino acid sequence: CASSPAYGSYGYTF.

This clonotype is labeled medium-sized (0.01 to 0.1%). CDR3 sequence (DNA): TGTGCCAGCAGTTCCACGGGACGGTCAAACTATGGCTACACCTTC. It translates to CASSSTGRSNYGYTF. This sequence joins TRBV12-3 or TRBV12-4 and TRBJ1-2, with TRBD1 as a possible D gene (5 bases). The CDR3 covers 15 residues. V gave up 4 bases and J gave up 2 bases, with 14 bases separating them.

This clonotype is labeled medium-sized. The genes are TRBV12-3 or TRBV12-4 and TRBJ1-2, with 7 nucleotides matching TRBD1. After removal of 5 bases from V and 11 bases from J, the junction contained 17 bases not matched to a gene. The CDR3 has 15 amino acids. CDR3 nucleotide sequence: TGTGCCAGCAGTCCTGACAGGGTAATTTTAATCGGGTACACCTTC. It specifies CASSPDRVILIGYTF.

This clonotype was recorded at least ten times. V usage is TRBV12-3 or TRBV12-4 and J usage is TRBJ1-2; D not resolved. The V gene lost 6 bases and the J gene lost 0 bases, with 17 bases spanning the gap. The CDR3 sequence is 16 residues long. The CDR3: CASRSPDLAPNYGYTF. CDR3 in DNA: TGTGCCAGCAGATCTCCGGATCTGGCTCCTAACTATGGCTACACCTTC.

This clonotype showed up many times. This chain links TRBV12-3 or TRBV12-4 with TRBJ1-2; 10 bases match TRBD1. The junction had 10 bases not matched to a gene; V was cut back by 7 bases and J by 5 bases. The CDR3 runs 15 residues. The CDR3 protein is CASTTTGTGDYGYTF. The CDR3 nucleotides are TGTGCCAGCACCACGACCGGGACAGGGGATTATGGCTACACCTTC.

V and J are TRBV12-3 or TRBV12-4 and TRBJ1-2; D is unresolved. This CDR3 is 13 amino acids long. V was cut by 5 bases and J by 6 bases, with 13 bases left in between. Here the CDR3 reads CASSRRPQDGYTF. The CDR3 DNA sequence: TGTGCCAGCAGTCGGCGTCCCCAGGATGGCTACACCTTC.

This clonotype was seen repeatedly, ten times or more. V usage is TRBV12-3 or TRBV12-4 and J usage is TRBJ1-2; D is unresolved. With 3 bases removed from V and 1 base from J, the gap between germline ends came to 12 bases. The CDR3 contains 15 residues. DNA for the CDR3: TGTGCCAGCAGTTTTCGAGCGGAGGGTAACTATGGCTACACCTTC. Its protein is CASSFRAEGNYGYTF.

The chain couples TRBV12-3 or TRBV12-4 to TRBJ1-2; no clear D. The CDR3 runs to 13 residues. The V end was cut by 2 bases, the J end by 4 bases, with 8 bases between. For the CDR3, the DNA is TGTGCCAGCAGTTTAAGGCAACCCTATGGCTACACCTTC. Translated, it gives CASSLRQPYGYTF.

About this clonotype: This may arise from a read error, as a much more abundant clone is one base away. The chain has TRBV12-3 or TRBV12-4 and TRBJ1-2, with D maybe TRBD1 (5 bases). This CDR3 spans 13 amino acids. CDR3 bases: TGTACCAGCAGTTCGACAGCTAACTATGGCTACACCTTC. This codes for CTSSSTANYGYTF.